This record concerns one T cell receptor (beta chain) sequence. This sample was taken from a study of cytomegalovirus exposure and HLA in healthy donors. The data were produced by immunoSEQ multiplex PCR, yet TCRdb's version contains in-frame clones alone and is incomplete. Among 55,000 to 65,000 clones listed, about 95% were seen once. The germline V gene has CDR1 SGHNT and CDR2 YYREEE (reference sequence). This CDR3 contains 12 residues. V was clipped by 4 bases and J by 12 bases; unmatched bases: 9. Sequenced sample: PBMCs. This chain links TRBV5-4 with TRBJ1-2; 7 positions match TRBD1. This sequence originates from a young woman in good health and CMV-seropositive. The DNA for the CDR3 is TGTGCCAGCAGCCGGAAGGGGGCGCAGGACACCTTC. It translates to CASSRKGAQDTF.